The next 14 T cell receptor beta chains were all read from a single sample in a study of early T cells in non-severe SARS-CoV-2 infection. MiXCR, applied by TCRdb to the 5' RACE reads, yields one record per CDR3 protein. The table lists 65,000 to 75,000 distinct CDR3 sequences, approximately 10% of them singletons, with approximately 4.2% in the top ten. The sample comprised whole blood. The receptors were sampled from an adult who was a healthcare worker with PCR-confirmed SARS-CoV-2 infection or an uninfected control (not recorded which).

The sample holds many counts of this clonotype. The V gene is TRBV30, the J gene TRBJ2-3; D gene unclear. The CDR3 totals 11 residues. The V and J ends lost 1 base and 6 bases respectively, with 5 bases between them. Germline CDR1 and CDR2: GTSNPN and SVGIG (reference sequence). CDR3 protein: CAWSAGDTQYF. In nucleotides, the CDR3 is TGTGCCTGGAGTGCCGGTGATACGCAGTATTTT.

The chain joins TRBV5-1 to TRBJ2-7, with D perhaps matching TRBD1 or TRBD2 (6 bases each). The CDR3 length is 15 residues. V dropped 2 bases and J dropped 6 bases, with 18 bases sitting between them. Germline V lookup: CDR1 SGHRS, CDR2 YFSETQ. The CDR3 protein is CASSFLQAEGGEQYF. For the CDR3, the DNA is TGCGCCAGCAGCTTTCTGCAAGCGGAGGGGGGCGAGCAGTACTTC.

This clonotype occurred many times. The chain couples TRBV12-3 or TRBV12-4 to TRBJ2-1; 10 bases map to TRBD2. V lost 2 bases, J lost 7 bases, and 5 bases stayed unmatched. The CDR3 is 15 residues long. CDR3 residues: CASSLRLAGVNEQFF. The CDR3 DNA reads TGTGCCAGCAGTTTACGCCTAGCGGGGGTTAATGAGCAGTTCTTC.

This clonotype was counted only a few times. The rearrangement links TRBV9 to TRBJ2-3; D possibly matches TRBD1 or TRBD2 (6 bases each). Trimming pared 0 bases from V and 1 base from J, leaving 12 bases between. The CDR3 has 16 amino acids. The germline CDR1 and CDR2 sequences are SGDLS and YYNGEE. DNA of the CDR3: TGTGCCAGCAGCGTAGAAAGGGGGGCCGGCACAGATACGCAGTATTTT. It codes for CASSVERGAGTDTQYF. Full variable domain (missing parts from reference TRBV9 and TRBJ2-3): DSGVTQTPKHLITATGQRVTLRCSPRSGDLSVYWYQQSLDQGLQFLIQYYNGEERAKGNILERFSAQQFPDLHSELNLSSLELGDSALYFCASSVERGAGTDTQYFGPGTRLTVL.

A note on this clonotype: An end of the junction does not agree with germline; a read error may underlie this. The CDR3 nucleotides read TGTGCCAGCATTGAATCGGGGACTAGCGGCACGTACAATGAGCAGTTCTTC. Encoded protein: CASIESGTSGTYNEQFF. The V gene is TRBV25-1, the J gene TRBJ2-1, with 11 bases matching TRBD2. Germline V gives CDR1 MGHDK, CDR2 SYGVNS. The CDR3 runs to 17 residues.

Many counts were recorded for this clonotype. The CDR3 loop is CASSSPEVQGGSYTF. CDR3 in DNA: TGCGCCAGCAGCTCACCTGAAGTACAGGGTGGCAGCTACACCTTC. This chain links TRBV5-1 with TRBJ1-2, with TRBD1 as a possible D gene (6 bases). Germline CDR1 is SGHRS and CDR2 is YFSETQ. The CDR3 consists of 15 residues. Trimming took 3 bases from V and 9 from J, leaving 21 bases between them.

This clonotype was counted many times. V and J are TRBV7-8 and TRBJ2-3; TRBD2 agrees at 8 bases. The CDR3 consists of 17 residues. V gave up 1 base and J gave up 4 bases; unmatched junction bases: 10. Germline V CDR1 and CDR2: SGHVS, FQNEAQ. The CDR3 here is CASSLDELTGGSDTQYF. CDR3 coding DNA: TGTGCCAGCAGCTTAGACGAGCTAACGGGAGGGTCAGATACGCAGTATTTT.

This clonotype was detected ten times or more. The J gene is TRBJ2-4, the V gene TRBV7-2, with 7 bases that match TRBD1. V lost 5 bases, J lost 9 bases, and 10 bases stayed unmatched. Germline CDR1 is SGHTA and CDR2 is FQGNSA. The length of the CDR3 is 14 residues. CDR3 nucleotide sequence: TGTGCCAGCAGCCGCGACAGGGCAGGAAGCATTCAGTACTTC. Its protein is CASSRDRAGSIQYF.

The chain employs TRBV29-1 and TRBJ2-7, with a possible D match to TRBD1 (5 bases). CDR1 is SQVTM, CDR2 ANQGSEA, per germline. V dropped 6 bases and J dropped 3 bases, with 9 bases sitting between them. The CDR3 sequence is 11 residues long. The CDR3 is CSVLDSYEQYF. The CDR3 DNA sequence: TGCAGCGTGTTAGACAGCTACGAGCAGTACTTC.

This clonotype appeared many times. V gene TRBV20-1 combines with J gene TRBJ1-4; D remains ambiguous. This CDR3 is 14 amino acids long. CDR1 is DFQATT and CDR2 is SNEGSKA in the germline V gene (reference sequence). V was shortened by 4 bases and J by 0 bases, with 9 bases between the two germline ends. The CDR3 bases are TGCAGTGCTACCAGGTCCTCAACTAATGAAAAACTGTTTTTT. This encodes CSATRSSTNEKLFF.

The V and J genes are TRBV6-6 and TRBJ2-7, with 11 bases matching TRBD2. Per the germline V gene, CDR1 is MNHNY and CDR2 is SVGAGI (reference sequence). This CDR3 comprises 15 residues. J gave up 4 bases and V 5 bases, and 7 bases lay outside the gene matches. CDR3 sequence: CASSQLAGDYYEQYF. For the CDR3, the DNA is TGTGCCAGCAGTCAACTAGCGGGAGATTATTACGAGCAGTACTTC.

This clonotype came up a few times. The CDR3 spells CASSEELAGSGELFF. The CDR3 nucleotides read TGTGCCAGCAGTGAAGAGCTAGCGGGATCCGGGGAGCTGTTTTTT. This rearrangement joins TRBV2 to TRBJ2-2; the match to TRBD2 covers 9 bases. V gave up 1 base and J gave up 6 bases; unmatched junction bases: 3. The CDR3 extends over 15 amino acids. Germline CDR1 and CDR2: SNHLY and FYNNEI.

CDR3 loop: CASSQSPNHRSYEQYF. CDR3 DNA: TGTGCCAGCAGCCAATCTCCTAATCACCGCTCCTACGAGCAGTACTTC. The J gene is TRBJ2-7, the V gene TRBV14, with unresolved D. Germline loops: CDR1 SGHDN, CDR2 FVKESK. The CDR3 contains 16 residues. The V end was cut by 2 bases, the J end by 0 bases, with 14 bases between.

The chain combines TRBV11-2 with TRBJ2-7; 10 positions match TRBD2. The CDR3 is 18 amino acids. CDR1 and CDR2 (germline): SGHAT, FQNNGV. After removal of 4 bases from V and 3 bases from J, the junction contained 15 bases not matched to a gene. Here the CDR3 reads CASSSGLAVVSRGYEQYF. CDR3 DNA sequence: TGTGCCAGCAGCTCCGGACTAGCGGTAGTCAGCAGGGGCTACGAGCAGTACTTC.